These 11 T cell receptor beta chains share one sample of origin, sequenced in a study of blood T cell repertoires in COVID-19. The protocol was immunoSEQ multiplex PCR, while the TCRdb copy is restricted to in-frame clones and leaves out a portion. The sample yields 400,000 to 550,000 clones, around nine tenths seen once. The material sequenced was PBMCs or T cells enriched from blood (not recorded which). The receptor source for this set is a woman aged 18-29 years with acute COVID-19.

CDR3 protein: CASSLHRTGDEKLFF. CDR3 DNA sequence: TGTGCCAGCAGCCTGCACAGGACAGGGGACGAAAAACTGTTTTTT. The chain combines TRBV5-8 with TRBJ1-4; 9 bases agree with TRBD1. The length of the CDR3 is 15 residues. Germline CDR1 and CDR2: SGHTS and YDEGEE. The ends lost 4 bases at V and 8 bases at J; junction bases unmatched: 9.

The V and J genes are TRBV5-8 and TRBJ2-1; the D gene is possibly TRBD2 (5 bases). This CDR3 region has 15 residues. CDR1 and CDR2 from the germline V gene are SGHTS and YDEGEE. The V gene lost 2 bases and the J gene lost 0 bases, with 9 bases spanning the gap. The CDR3 region is CASSFRGTSYNEQFF. In DNA form, the CDR3 reads TGTGCCAGCAGCTTTCGGGGTACCTCCTACAATGAGCAGTTCTTC.

Only a few counts were recorded for this clone. CDR3 protein: CASSSTFGPSPLHF. The CDR3 nucleotides read TGTGCCAGCAGTTCGACATTCGGTCCCTCACCCCTCCACTTT. The chain recombines TRBV28 with TRBJ1-6; no clear D gene. The germline gives CDR1 MDHEN, CDR2 SYDVKM. Trimming left V 4 bases short and J 10 bases short, with 14 bases between. There are 14 residues in the CDR3.

The chain recombines TRBV27 with TRBJ2-3; perhaps TRBD1 as D (7 bases). Germline CDR1 MNHEY, CDR2 SMNVEV (reference sequence). This CDR3 spans 15 amino acids. V shed 6 bases and J shed 4 bases, with 17 bases lying between them. The CDR3 here is CASSPRGRGADTQYF. DNA of the CDR3: TGTGCCAGCAGCCCTCGTGGCAGGGGGGCAGATACGCAGTATTTT.

The V call is TRBV6-2 or TRBV6-3, the J call TRBJ2-1; TRBD2 matches at 14 bases. V was clipped by 4 bases and J by 9 bases; unmatched bases: 2. CDR1 MNHEY and CDR2 SVGEGT come from the germline V gene. The CDR3 is 14 residues long. CDR3 sequence (DNA): TGTGCCAGCAGTTCGGGACTAGCGGGAGTTGAGCAGTTCTTC. Residues: CASSSGLAGVEQFF.

This clone was detected only once. As DNA, the CDR3 is TGTGCCAGCAGCTTCGGCTCTGGGGCCAACGTCCTGACTTTC. As protein: CASSFGSGANVLTF. The gene calls are TRBV7-9 and TRBJ2-6; D call uncertain. Trimming cost V 3 bases and J 0 bases, with 3 bases left between them. CDR3 length: 14 residues. In germline, CDR1 is SEHNR, CDR2 FQNEAQ (reference sequence).

This chain connects TRBV11-2 to TRBJ2-7; D is perhaps TRBD1 (6 bases). The CDR3 has 15 residues. V lost 0 bases, J lost 2 bases, and 11 bases lay in between. Germline CDR1 reads SGHAT; CDR2 reads FQNNGV. CDR3 loop: CASSLDPGQPYEQYF. In DNA, the CDR3 is TGTGCCAGCAGCTTAGATCCGGGACAACCCTACGAGCAGTACTTC.

This clone appeared once. The chain recombines TRBV7-2 with TRBJ1-3; 9 positions match TRBD1. Germline V gene data show CDR1 as SGHTA and CDR2 as FQGNSA. With 5 bases clipped from V and 2 bases from J, the junction kept 1 base outside the gene matches. CDR3 length: 14 residues. CDR3 coding DNA: TGTGCCAGCAGCCGGGACAGGGCTGGAAACACCATATATTTT. It codes for CASSRDRAGNTIYF.

This clone was picked up one time. The J gene is TRBJ1-1, the V gene TRBV29-1; a weak D match, TRBD1 (6 bases). The germline CDR1 and CDR2 sequences are SQVTM and ANQGSEA. CDR3 length: 14 residues. V was trimmed by 5 bases and J by 0 bases, leaving 13 bases between them. The CDR3 loop is CSVNRATMNTEAFF. CDR3 sequence (DNA): TGCAGCGTTAACAGGGCCACAATGAACACTGAAGCTTTCTTT.

V gene TRBV7-2 combines with J gene TRBJ1-1, with D possibly matching TRBD1 (6 bases). CDR1 is SGHTA, CDR2 FQGNSA, per germline. Trimming pared 4 bases from V and 2 bases from J, leaving 11 bases between. This CDR3 is 14 amino acids long. The CDR3 nucleotides read TGTGCCAGCAGCTCCCTGGACAGAAACACTGAAGCTTTCTTT. Encoded protein: CASSSLDRNTEAFF.

This chain links TRBV7-9 with TRBJ2-7; 9 positions agree with TRBD1. The ends lost 5 bases at V and 3 bases at J; junction bases unmatched: 14. The germline CDR1 and CDR2 sequences are SEHNR and FQNEAQ (reference sequence). The CDR3 spans 17 residues. In nucleotides, the CDR3 is TGTGCCAGCAGCATTCCCGGGACAGGGAAAAGTCGCTACGAGCAGTACTTC. Its translation: CASSIPGTGKSRYEQYF.